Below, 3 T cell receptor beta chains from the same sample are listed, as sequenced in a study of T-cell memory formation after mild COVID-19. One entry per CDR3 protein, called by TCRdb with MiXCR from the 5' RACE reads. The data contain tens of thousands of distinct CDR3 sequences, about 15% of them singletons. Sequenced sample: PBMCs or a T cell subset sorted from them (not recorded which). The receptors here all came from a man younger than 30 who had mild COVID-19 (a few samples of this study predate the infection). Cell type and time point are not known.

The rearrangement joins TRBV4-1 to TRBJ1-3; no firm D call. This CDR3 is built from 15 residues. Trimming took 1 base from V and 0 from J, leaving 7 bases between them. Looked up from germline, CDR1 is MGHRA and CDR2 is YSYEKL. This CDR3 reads CASSQVSVSGNTIYF. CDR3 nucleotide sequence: TGCGCCAGCAGCCAAGTTTCGGTCTCTGGAAACACCATATATTTT.

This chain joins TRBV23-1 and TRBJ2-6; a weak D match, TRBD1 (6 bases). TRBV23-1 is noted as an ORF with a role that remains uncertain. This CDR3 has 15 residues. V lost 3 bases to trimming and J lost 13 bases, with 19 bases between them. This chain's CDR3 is CASSHHPGHPNVLTF. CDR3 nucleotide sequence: TGCGCCAGCAGTCATCATCCGGGACACCCGAATGTCCTGACTTTC.

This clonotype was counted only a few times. The CDR3 loop reads CASSSPGVSPLHF. The DNA for the CDR3 is TGTGCCAGCAGTTCCCCAGGGGTTTCACCCCTCCACTTT. The chain couples TRBV2 to TRBJ1-6, with TRBD1 as a possible D gene (6 bases). The CDR3 runs to 13 residues. The germline gives CDR1 SNHLY, CDR2 FYNNEI. V lost 5 bases and J lost 9, with 11 bases in between.